This T cell receptor beta chain derives from a study of blood T cell repertoires in COVID-19 (dated by TCRdb to the early 2020s). Regarding the research as a whole: Collaborator samples came from the United States, Italy and Spain and covered acute and convalescent phases of COVID-19. The material from the prospective study consisted of cDNA or gDNA derived from T cells, B-cell-depleted T cells, or PBMCs. The dataset comprised deeply sampled blood TCRbeta repertoires from subjects exposed to, actively infected with, or recovered from COVID-19. The repertoires were released in a freely available public database meant as a resource for research on the immune response to SARS-CoV-2. Samples came from the ongoing ImmuneRACE study (first 160 participants) plus 1,254 subjects from 6 global collaborators. The sample metadata nearly always contained a de-identified subject ID, COVID-19 status, age in years and sex. Where HLA class I and class II types were available, the types were taken from metadata supplied by the sample provider, not from assay-based typing.

The collaborating institutions used their own protocols to collect whole blood in K2EDTA tubes. For TCRbeta analysis, collaborator samples were shipped as frozen whole blood, as isolated PBMCs, or as DNA extracted from either sample type. On the study overall, not on this receptor specifically: The quantity of clinical and demographic metadata differed by source and by participant and was supplied without curation.

TCRbeta CDR3 regions were amplified from genomic DNA by means of the immunoSEQ Assay, a bias-controlled multiplex PCR. As for how the authors treated the data: Within the assay, amplification of reference gene primers was used to estimate how many nucleated cells each sample contained. To quantify the absolute abundance of each unique TCRbeta CDR3 rearrangement, sequence reads were collapsed and filtered. For each sample, productive Simpson clonality was calculated as the square root of Simpson's diversity index over productive rearrangements. TCRdb mirrors the immuneACCESS table, restricted to in-frame sequences. Some clones are absent from its copies; in checked studies, under half trace to an unresolved V gene, and the reason for the others is unknown. The DNA was the basis for D and trimming; V, J and clone size are from that table. In all, the sample holds roughly 150,000 clones, and 70% to 90% of those were seen once. The ten largest clones capture over 4.5% of the sample.

A remark on this clone: Its specific antigen is unknown. No much larger clone is present one base from it, and per-base qualities are unavailable.

The germline V gene (reference sequence) specifies LNHDA as CDR1 and SQIVND as CDR2. The germline V and J ends show losses of 5 bases and 1 base respectively, and no gene match explains 1 base of the junction. The CDR3 contains 13 residues, cysteine and phenylalanine counted. CDR3 DNA only is kept here, 39 bases in frame from base 1. The receptor's source is a human donor in a cohort sampled during active COVID-19. The sequence links TRBV19 to TRBJ1-1, and 7 junctional nucleotides match TRBD1. The sequenced sample was peripheral blood. The bases read TGTGCCAGTAGTCGGGACAGGAACACTGAAGCTTTCTTT. The resulting protein is CASSRDRNTEAFF.